Following are 20 T cell receptor beta chains from one sample sequenced in a study of cytomegalovirus exposure and HLA in healthy donors. Using immunoSEQ multiplex PCR, the repertoire was profiled, and TCRdb retains in-frame clones only, with some absent. The data contain 250,000 or so clones, roughly 89% of them singletons. Sequenced input: PBMCs. Receptors originate from a man aged 18 to 30 in good health and CMV-seronegative.

The chain is built from TRBV5-1 and TRBJ2-5; 8 bases are a match to TRBD2. Per germline, CDR1 SGHRS and CDR2 YFSETQ. J gave up 4 bases and V 7 bases, and 9 bases lay outside the gene matches. The length of the CDR3 is 14 residues. The DNA of the CDR3 is TGCGCCAGCCGGGTCGGGGGGGACCGAGAGACCCAGTACTTC. Translating gives CASRVGGDRETQYF.

V is TRBV4-3 and J is TRBJ1-5; possibly TRBD1 for D (5 bases). The CDR3 has 15 amino acids. V was trimmed by 0 bases and J by 5 bases, leaving 11 bases between them. CDR1 LGHNA and CDR2 YSLEER come from the germline V gene. DNA of the CDR3: TGCGCCAGCAGCCAAGATTCGGGGGGATATCAGCCCCAGCATTTT. Protein product: CASSQDSGGYQPQHF.

This chain links TRBV6-5 with TRBJ1-1; D uncertain. This CDR3 contains 13 residues. The germline gives CDR1 MNHEY, CDR2 SVGAGI. V gave up 1 base and J gave up 10 bases, with 13 bases separating them. This CDR3 is CASSYLREGRAFF. The CDR3 bases are TGTGCCAGCAGTTACTTGAGGGAAGGACGAGCTTTCTTT.

The chain's CDR3 is CASSPETGLISYEQYF. CDR3 nucleotides: TGTGCCAGCAGCCCTGAAACAGGGCTCATCTCCTACGAGCAGTACTTC. The chain recombines TRBV5-4 with TRBJ2-7, with D perhaps matching TRBD1 (6 bases). CDR3 length equals 16 residues. Germline loops: CDR1 SGHNT, CDR2 YYREEE (reference sequence). V lost 4 bases and J lost 0, with 17 bases in between.

This clone was counted a few times. The rearrangement links TRBV10-3 to TRBJ1-2; 7 bases map to TRBD1. V gave up 10 bases and J gave up 6 bases; unmatched junction bases: 5. The CDR3 consists of 11 residues. Germline V gene data show CDR1 as ENHRY and CDR2 as SYGVKD. CDR3 sequence (DNA): TGTGCCACCGCTGACAGGGATGGCTACACCTTC. This sequence encodes CATADRDGYTF.

The V call is TRBV30, the J call TRBJ2-2, with 9 bases that match TRBD2. The junction had 12 bases not matched to a gene; V was cut back by 2 bases and J by 5 bases. Germline V lookup: CDR1 GTSNPN, CDR2 SVGIG (reference sequence). This CDR3 is 17 amino acids long. The CDR3 protein is CAWSPFRVAGVTGELFF. The CDR3 DNA follows: TGTGCCTGGAGTCCATTTAGGGTAGCGGGAGTAACCGGGGAGCTGTTTTTT.

This chain connects TRBV7-2 to TRBJ2-2, with 8 bases identical to TRBD2. In germline, CDR1 is SGHTA, CDR2 FQGNSA. Trimming removed 0 bases from V and 5 bases from J; junction bases left unmatched: 2. The CDR3 is 15 residues long. The CDR3 nucleotides are TGTGCCAGCAGCTTAGCCCGACTAGCGACCGGGGAGCTGTTTTTT. Encoded protein: CASSLARLATGELFF. Using reference TRBV7-2 and TRBJ2-2 for the parts outside the CDR3, the full variable domain is GAGVSQSPSNKVTEKGKDVELRCDPISGHTALYWYRQSLGQGLEFLIYFQGNSAPDKSGLPSDRFSAERTGGSVSTLTIQRTQQEDSAVYLCASSLARLATGELFFGEGSRLTVL.

The chain uses TRBV6-5 and TRBJ1-5; a possible D gene is TRBD1 (5 bases). Per the germline V gene, CDR1 is MNHEY and CDR2 is SVGAGI. This CDR3 is 14 amino acids long. Trimming stripped 7 bases from V and 1 base from J, with 11 bases between. The DNA of the CDR3 is TGTGCCAGCATGGGGGGTGGGAGCAATCAGCCCCAGCATTTT. Residues: CASMGGGSNQPQHF.

The J gene is TRBJ2-7, the V gene TRBV7-9; 7 bases agree with TRBD1. The germline V gene has CDR1 SEHNR and CDR2 FQNEAQ (reference sequence). CDR3 size: 13 residues. Trimming at V came to 5 bases and at J to 4 bases, leaving 5 bases not matched to a gene. This chain's CDR3 is CASSKRTGYEQYF. CDR3 in DNA: TGTGCCAGCAGCAAGAGGACAGGATACGAGCAGTACTTC. Full variable domain (rest looked up from reference TRBV7-9 and TRBJ2-7): DTGVSQNPRHKITKRGQNVTFRCDPISEHNRLYWYRQTLGQGPEFLTYFQNEAQLEKSRLLSDRFSAERPKGSFSTLEIQRTEQGDSAMYLCASSKRTGYEQYFGPGTRLTVT.

V usage is TRBV7-7 and J usage is TRBJ2-6; 10 bases line up with TRBD1. Trimming cost V 5 bases and J 4 bases; bases outside gene matches: 8. Germline V gives CDR1 SSHAT, CDR2 FNYEAQ (reference sequence). The CDR3 covers 17 residues. DNA of the CDR3: TGTGCCAGCAGCCCCGGGACAGGGGTAGCCGGGGCCAACGTCCTGACTTTC. Protein product: CASSPGTGVAGANVLTF.

This clone has more than one count but fewer than ten. J is TRBJ2-1 and V is TRBV6-1, with 12 bases fitting TRBD2. J lost 5 bases, V lost 1 base, and 3 bases had no gene match. Germline CDR1 reads MNHNS; CDR2 reads SASEGT. This CDR3 is 16 amino acids long. CDR3 residues: CASSEVLAGGNNEQFF. Here the CDR3 DNA reads TGTGCCAGCAGTGAAGTACTAGCGGGGGGCAACAATGAGCAGTTCTTC.

The chain is built from TRBV7-2 and TRBJ1-3; no clear D gene. There are 15 residues in the CDR3. The V gene lost 1 base and the J gene lost 0 bases, with 7 bases spanning the gap. Germline values: CDR1 SGHTA, CDR2 FQGNSA. The CDR3 loop is CASSLVVSSGNTIYF. CDR3 bases: TGTGCCAGCAGCTTAGTTGTCAGCTCTGGAAACACCATATATTTT.

The V and J genes are TRBV6-1 and TRBJ2-3; maybe TRBD2 (7 bases). V was clipped by 8 bases and J by 5 bases, with 14 bases between them. Germline CDR1 and CDR2: MNHNS and SASEGT. The length of the CDR3 is 13 residues. This CDR3 is CASGTGRGDTQYF. The CDR3, as DNA: TGTGCCAGCGGAACAGGGAGGGGAGATACGCAGTATTTT.

The chain joins TRBV19 to TRBJ1-1; D is perhaps TRBD1 (6 bases). There are 14 residues in the CDR3. Trimming cost V 6 bases and J 2 bases, with 13 bases left between them. Per the germline V gene, CDR1 is LNHDA and CDR2 is SQIVND (reference sequence). For the CDR3, the DNA is TGTGCCAGTAGCCTATGGACAGCCAACACTGAAGCTTTCTTT. Residues: CASSLWTANTEAFF.

The count of this clone is one. The chain couples TRBV11-2 to TRBJ2-5; perhaps TRBD1 as D (5 bases). This CDR3 spans 13 amino acids. V was pared by 6 bases and J by 1 base, with 9 bases between. From germline, CDR1 is SGHAT and CDR2 FQNNGV. CDR3 in DNA: TGTGCCAGCAGGTTTAGGGGCCAAGAGACCCAGTACTTC. It encodes CASRFRGQETQYF.

The chain employs TRBV7-9 and TRBJ1-2, with TRBD1 as a possible D gene (5 bases). The CDR3 spans 15 residues. V lost 7 bases to trimming and J lost 6 bases, with 21 bases between them. Germline-derived CDR1 and CDR2 are SEHNR and FQNEAQ (reference sequence). In DNA form, the CDR3 reads TGTGCCAGCACCCCGCCCTTTGGGGGGGTTGATGGCTACACCTTC. It specifies CASTPPFGGVDGYTF.

This clone showed up just a few times. The chain carries TRBV11-3 and TRBJ1-1, with D tentatively TRBD1 (5 bases). This CDR3 is 12 amino acids long. The germline V gene has CDR1 SGHNT and CDR2 YENEEA. V dropped 4 bases and J dropped 8 bases, with 11 bases sitting between them. CDR3 nucleotides: TGTGCCAGCAGCTCCCGACAGTCAGAAGCTTTCTTT. Its protein product is CASSSRQSEAFF. Looking up the rest from reference TRBV11-3 and TRBJ1-1 gives the full variable domain: EAGVVQSPRYKIIEKKQPVAFWCNPISGHNTLYWYLQNLGQGPELLIRYENEEAVDDSQLPKDRFSAERLKGVDSTLKIQPAELGDSAVYLCASSSRQSEAFFGQGTRLTVV.

The gene calls are TRBV5-6 and TRBJ2-7, with D uncertain. Germline CDR1 reads SGHDT; CDR2 reads YYEEEE. The length of the CDR3 is 14 residues. V lost 2 bases and J 2 bases, leaving 11 bases between the germline ends. Written as DNA, the CDR3 is TGTGCCAGCAGCTTCCTCCCGGGTCCCTACGAGCAGTACTTC. This gives the protein CASSFLPGPYEQYF.

The chain combines TRBV7-3 with TRBJ2-3; D is possibly TRBD2 (6 bases). Trimming shortened V by 5 bases and J by 1 base, and 7 bases separated the two germline ends. This CDR3 region has 13 residues. Germline values: CDR1 SGHTA, CDR2 FQGTGA. For the CDR3, the DNA is TGTGCCAGCAGCCCGGGGGGCACAGATACGCAGTATTTT. Residues: CASSPGGTDTQYF.

This clone has a single count. The chain links TRBV5-8 to TRBJ2-7; 7 nucleotides line up with TRBD2. This CDR3 contains 15 residues. Trimming cost V 0 bases and J 0 bases; bases outside gene matches: 3. Germline CDR1 reads SGHTS; CDR2 reads YDEGEE. CDR3 residues: CASSLDPGGSYEQYF. DNA of the CDR3: TGTGCCAGCAGCTTGGATCCGGGGGGCTCCTACGAGCAGTACTTC.